The text below deals with one T cell receptor (beta chain). Germline assignment: CDR1 DFQATT and CDR2 SNEGSKA (reference sequence). The CDR3 runs to 11 residues. The V segment lost 5 bases and the J segment 8 bases; nucleotides outside the gene matches: 5. This sample was taken from a study of blood T cell repertoires in COVID-19. Whole-study context: The study drew acute and convalescent COVID-19 samples from the United States, Italy and Spain.

Residents of 24 US areas, aged 18 to 89 years, made up the participants. Participants had their cohort set by participant-reported clinical history. Source study methods: Reference gene primer amplification gave estimated nucleated cell counts. Here immunoSEQ multiplex PCR was the method, and the copy in TCRdb shows in-frame clones only, minus some. V, J and clone size derive from that table, while D and trimming were established from the DNA sequence. Among about 260,000 clones listed, more than 70% were seen once. The clonotype originates from a woman aged 45-65 years who had recovered from COVID-19. Sequenced: PBMCs or T cells enriched from blood (not recorded which). The rearrangement joins TRBV20-1 to TRBJ1-2; 7 positions match TRBD1. The CDR3 sequence: CSAHDRVGYTF. CDR3 sequence (DNA): TGCAGTGCTCACGACAGGGTCGGCTACACCTTC.